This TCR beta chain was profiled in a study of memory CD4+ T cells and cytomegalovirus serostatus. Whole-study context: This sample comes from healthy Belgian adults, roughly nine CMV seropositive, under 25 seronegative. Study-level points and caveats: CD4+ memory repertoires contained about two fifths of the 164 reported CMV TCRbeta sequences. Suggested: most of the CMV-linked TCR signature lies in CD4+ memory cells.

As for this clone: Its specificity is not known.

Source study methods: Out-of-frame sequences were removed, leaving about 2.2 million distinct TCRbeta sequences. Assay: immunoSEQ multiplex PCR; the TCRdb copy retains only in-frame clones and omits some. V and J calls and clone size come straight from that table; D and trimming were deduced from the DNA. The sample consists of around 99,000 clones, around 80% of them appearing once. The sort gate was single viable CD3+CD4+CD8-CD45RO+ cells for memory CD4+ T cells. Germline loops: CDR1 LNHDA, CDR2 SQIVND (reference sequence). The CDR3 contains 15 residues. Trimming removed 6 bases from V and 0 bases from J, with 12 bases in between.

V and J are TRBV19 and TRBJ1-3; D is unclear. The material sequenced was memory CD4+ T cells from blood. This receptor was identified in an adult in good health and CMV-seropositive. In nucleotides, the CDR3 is TGTGCCAGTAGCCCCTTCTTCAGCTCTGGAAACACCATATATTTT. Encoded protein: CASSPFFSSGNTIYF. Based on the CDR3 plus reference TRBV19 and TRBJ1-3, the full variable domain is DGGITQSPKYLFRKEGQNVTLSCEQNLNHDAMYWYRQDPGQGLRLIYYSQIVNDFQKGDIAEGYSVSREKKESFPLTVTSAQKNPTAFYLCASSPFFSSGNTIYFGEGSWLTVV.